The 5 T cell receptor beta chains reported below all come from one sample, sequenced in a study of T-cell memory formation after mild COVID-19. TCRdb re-analysed the 5' RACE reads in MiXCR, keeping a single row per CDR3 protein. The sample records just over 350,000 distinct CDR3 sequences, about an eighth being singletons. Sample: PBMCs or a T cell subset sorted from them (not recorded which). These receptors were obtained from a man aged 18 to 35 who had mild COVID-19 (a few samples of this study predate the infection). Cell type and time point are not known.

The genes are TRBV10-3 and TRBJ2-5; 8 bases map to TRBD1. Losses at the gene ends were 6 bases for V and 5 bases for J; bases not matched to a gene: 5. Germline-derived CDR1 and CDR2 are ENHRY and SYGVKD. The CDR3 loop spans 13 amino acids. The chain's CDR3 is CAIRKDREETQYF. The CDR3 DNA sequence: TGTGCCATCAGAAAGGACAGGGAGGAGACCCAGTACTTC.

The sample holds a few counts of this clonotype. The V gene is TRBV12-3 or TRBV12-4, the J gene TRBJ1-5; D is uncertain. CDR3 length equals 14 residues. Trimming took 3 bases from V and 6 from J, leaving 12 bases between them. CDR3 nucleotides: TGTGCCAGCAGTTTGGCGGGGTACGGTCAGCCCCAGCATTTT. Protein product: CASSLAGYGQPQHF.

The chain employs TRBV7-6 and TRBJ1-4; D might be TRBD1 (6 bases). Germline V gene lookup returns CDR1 SGHVS and CDR2 FNYEAQ. Trimming cost V 1 base and J 5 bases, with 17 bases left between them. The CDR3 is made up of 17 amino acids. CDR3 DNA sequence: TGTGCCAGCAGCTTAGGGCCAGGGGAGAGGAGAAATGAAAAACTGTTTTTT. It is translated as CASSLGPGERRNEKLFF.

The CDR3 DNA sequence: TGTGCCAGCAGCTTCGGGGGCCCTGAAGCTTTCTTT. It encodes CASSFGGPEAFF. This chain joins TRBV5-5 and TRBJ1-1, with D tentatively TRBD1 (6 bases). The CDR3 consists of 12 residues. CDR1 SGHKS and CDR2 YYEKEE come from the germline V gene (reference sequence). V lost 2 bases and J lost 6, with 8 bases in between.

Worth noting for this clonotype: Just one base apart from a much larger clone, this may be a read error. The chain links TRBV7-9 to TRBJ2-5, with D perhaps given as TRBD1 or TRBD2 (5 bases each). Germline V gene sequence: CDR1 SEHNR, CDR2 FQNEAQ (reference sequence). CDR3 length: 14 amino acids. In nucleotides, the CDR3 is TGTGCCAGCAGCTTATTTGGGGACCAGGAGACCCAGTACTTC. It encodes CASSLFGDQETQYF.